The rows below give T cell receptor beta chains drawn from one sample of a study of glioma-infiltrating T cells after dendritic cell vaccination. TCRdb keeps only in-frame clones here, not all; method: immunoSEQ multiplex PCR. The sample consists of approximately 99,000 clones, around 80% of them appearing once. This sample comprised blood, obtained after dendritic cell vaccination. Every receptor here comes from a human donor with glioblastoma. CDR3s include the opening cysteine and the closing phenylalanine or tryptophan. D genes are given only for firm matches. Clone sizes are given selectively: once, few, many, or a class where the clone is expanded.

V	J	D	size	DNA	CDR3
TRBV7-3	TRBJ2-2	TRBD2	-	TGTGCCAGCAGCTTCCGACTAGCGGTCGGCACCGGGGAGCTGTTTTTT	CASSFRLAVGTGELFF
TRBV7-8	TRBJ2-3	-	-	TGTGCCAGCAGCTTAATGGGGCAGCCTGGCGATACGCAGTATTTT	CASSLMGQPGDTQYF
TRBV12-5	TRBJ2-2	TRBD2	-	TGTGCTAGTGGTTTGGGACTGCCGGGGGGGAACACCGGGGAGCTGTTTTTT	CASGLGLPGGNTGELFF
TRBV5-1	TRBJ2-5	TRBD1	once	TGCGCCAGCAGCGGGGACAGGGGTCCACAAGAGACCCAGTACTTC	CASSGDRGPQETQYF
TRBV2	TRBJ2-3	TRBD2	-	TGTGCCAGCCTCTTAGCGGGATACACAGATACGCAGTATTTT	CASLLAGYTDTQYF
TRBV19	TRBJ1-2	TRBD1	-	TGTGCCAGTAGTCGGGACAGCCCCTATGGCTACACCTTC	CASSRDSPYGYTF
TRBV5-1	TRBJ2-7	-	-	TGCGCCAGCAGCTTGGAGGGGCCACCCTACGAGCAGTACTTC	CASSLEGPPYEQYF
TRBV13	TRBJ2-5	-	few	TGTGCCAGCACCGCGTCGGGGGTTATGGAGACCCAGTACTTC	CASTASGVMETQYF
TRBV5-1	TRBJ1-1	-	few	TGCGCCAGCAGCTTGAGCGCGGGGTGGACCACTGAAGCTTTCTTT	CASSLSAGWTTEAFF
TRBV5-1	TRBJ2-6	TRBD1	-	TGCGCCAGCAGCTTGTCTTTGGTCGCAGGGGGCGGAGGGGCCAACGTCCTGACTTTC	CASSLSLVAGGGGANVLTF
TRBV28	TRBJ1-2	TRBD1	-	TGTGCCAGTGACAGGGGCAACTATGGCTACACCTTC	CASDRGNYGYTF
TRBV10-3	TRBJ1-2	-	-	TGTGCCATCAGTGAGCGCCAGGGAGGGGGGGCCATCGGCTATGGCTACACCTTC	CAISERQGGGAIGYGYTF
TRBV2	TRBJ1-3	-	-	TGTGCCAGCAGCCCTAGGCGGGGCTCTGGAAACACCATATATTTT	CASSPRRGSGNTIYF
TRBV18	TRBJ1-2	-	-	TGTGCCAGCTCACCTGCAGGCTCTAACTATGGCTACACCTTC	CASSPAGSNYGYTF
TRBV5-4	TRBJ1-2	-	-	TGTGCCAGCAGCGCGTTTATGGGGGAGGTCTCCTATGGCTACACCTTC	CASSAFMGEVSYGYTF
TRBV5-6	TRBJ1-3	-	-	TGTGCCAGCAGCTTGGGCAGGGCAGTTGGAAACACCATATATTTT	CASSLGRAVGNTIYF
TRBV5-4	TRBJ1-2	-	-	TGTGCCAGCAGCTTGGCCGGGCAGGGTGGATCGAGCTATGGCTACACCTTC	CASSLAGQGGSSYGYTF
TRBV14	TRBJ2-5	-	-	TGTGCCAGCAGCCAAGTCCCGGGACTTTCCGGGACCCAGTACTTC	CASSQVPGLSGTQYF
TRBV7-6	TRBJ2-1	-	-	TGTGCCAGCAGCTTAGCTAGTCCCAACAATGAGCAGTTCTTC	CASSLASPNNEQFF
TRBV9	TRBJ1-2	-	once	TGTGCCAGCAGCGGGGAGGCGCGACCTAACTATGGCTACACCTTC	CASSGEARPNYGYTF
TRBV2	TRBJ2-5	-	-	TGTGCCAGCGTCAGAGCCGGGGAGACCCAGTACTTC	CASVRAGETQYF
TRBV6-5	TRBJ2-5	TRBD1	-	TGTGCCAGCAGTAGGACAGGGTCAAATGAAGAGACCCAGTACTTC	CASSRTGSNEETQYF
TRBV9	TRBJ2-1	TRBD2	-	TGTGCCAGCAGCGAGACTAGCGGGTACAATGAGCAGTTCTTC	CASSETSGYNEQFF
TRBV5-4	TRBJ1-1	-	-	TGTGCCAGCAGCTTGGCGGGTGGGGGCGGGCATGAAGCTTTCTTT	CASSLAGGGGHEAFF
TRBV19	TRBJ1-5	-	-	TGTGCCAGTAGTATAGTGGGACTTAGCAATCAGCCCCAGCATTTT	CASSIVGLSNQPQHF
TRBV29-1	TRBJ2-1	-	-	TGCAGCGTTTTTACCGGGGATGAGCAGTTCTTC	CSVFTGDEQFF